A single T cell receptor beta chain is shown here with its context. TCRdb independently ran MiXCR on the 5' RACE reads; one entry per CDR3 protein. The sample comprises around 92,000 distinct CDR3 sequences, about an eighth of which are singletons, and roughly 41% rests with the top ten. This sample was included in a study of spatial heterogeneity in lung cancer. Germline trimming cut 4 bases from V and 0 bases from J; bases unmatched to any gene: 7. CDR1 and CDR2 from the germline V gene are DFQATT and SNEGSKA (reference sequence). There are 15 residues in the CDR3. As for time point: sample taken at primary tumor resection. Unsorted whole RNA from tumor, nontumor lung or frozen PBMC underwent sequencing.

V usage is TRBV20-1 and J usage is TRBJ2-5; TRBD2 aligns across 8 bases. This specimen was PBMCs, taken at surgery. The TCR comes from a male donor with early-stage non-small cell lung cancer. The CDR3 DNA is TGCAGTGCTACTCCCGTACTAGCGGACCAAGAGACCCAGTACTTC. Translated, it gives CSATPVLADQETQYF.